This paragraph covers one T cell receptor beta chain sequence. Its antigen is still unknown. This was the immunoSEQ v3.0 assay at survey level. Assay used: immunoSEQ multiplex PCR; TCRdb lists only in-frame clones, some missing. The sample lists around 34,000 clones, about 70% occurring once. This CDR3 contains 14 residues. V shed 3 bases, J shed 3 bases, and the junction held 1 base outside the gene matches. Germline V CDR1 and CDR2: ENHRY, SYGVKD. This sample stems from a study of long-term antiretroviral therapy in people with HIV. Amounts of 1-10 million cryopreserved PBMC were held in the samples before DNA extraction. Study findings and constraints: Every time point showed a repertoire led by clones expanded before ART. Repertoires in HIV (unlike those of controls) had narrower CDR3 length ranges.

Sequenced here: unsorted PBMCs, sampled 3 years after starting antiretroviral therapy. The origin of this receptor is a man in his forties or fifties with HIV. V usage is TRBV10-3 and J usage is TRBJ2-2; 7 bases align to TRBD2. CDR3 in amino acids: CAISDAGDTGELFF. The CDR3 DNA is TGTGCCATCAGTGACGCGGGGGACACCGGGGAGCTGTTTTTT.